These T cell receptor beta chains were read from a single sample in a study of chemoradiotherapy in HPV16-positive cancers. Method: immunoSEQ multiplex PCR; TCRdb's copy keeps in-frame clones and lacks some. The sample contains approximately 2,000 clones, approximately 90% of which appear only once. Specimen: tumor tissue, collected from a patient who underwent chemoradiotherapy. The receptors come from a human donor with HPV-associated anogenital cancer. Both conserved end residues are trimmed from each CDR3. Fields, in order: V gene, clone size, J gene, CDR3 protein. Only part of the rows carry a size: once, few, many, or a class if the clone is expanded.

V gene: TRBV12-2; clone size: -; J gene: TRBJ2-7; CDR3 protein: ASRLRDRLYEQY
V gene: TRBV27; clone size: -; J gene: TRBJ2-2; CDR3 protein: ASSLMDSLYTGELF
V gene: TRBV5-4; clone size: -; J gene: TRBJ2-5; CDR3 protein: ASSLVAAPETQY
V gene: TRBV30; clone size: -; J gene: TRBJ1-5; CDR3 protein: AWGPREGQPQH
V gene: TRBV18; clone size: -; J gene: TRBJ2-7; CDR3 protein: ASSAGQVGNEQY
V gene: TRBV30; clone size: -; J gene: TRBJ1-1; CDR3 protein: AWSVRGRVEIEAF
V gene: TRBV27; clone size: -; J gene: TRBJ1-2; CDR3 protein: ASTSLGGRGYGYT
V gene: TRBV29-1; clone size: -; J gene: TRBJ1-2; CDR3 protein: SVEDPDRSDYGYT
V gene: TRBV2; clone size: -; J gene: TRBJ1-5; CDR3 protein: ASSVGISQPQH
V gene: TRBV6-6; clone size: -; J gene: TRBJ2-1; CDR3 protein: ASSPAGAAYNEQF
V gene: TRBV6-6; clone size: -; J gene: TRBJ1-2; CDR3 protein: ASSLGEVGYT
V gene: TRBV7-8; clone size: -; J gene: TRBJ1-6; CDR3 protein: ASSLSGGGNSPLH
V gene: TRBV6-5; clone size: once; J gene: TRBJ2-2; CDR3 protein: ASSPRGEGKGELF
V gene: TRBV30; clone size: -; J gene: TRBJ1-1; CDR3 protein: AWSRRGGDAEAF
V gene: TRBV7-6; clone size: few; J gene: TRBJ2-6; CDR3 protein: ASSPASGANVLT
V gene: TRBV11-3; clone size: -; J gene: TRBJ2-3; CDR3 protein: ASSLDETRDTQY
V gene: TRBV29-1; clone size: once; J gene: TRBJ1-1; CDR3 protein: SVGQNTEAF
V gene: TRBV18; clone size: -; J gene: TRBJ1-5; CDR3 protein: ASSRSAGGEEAQH
V gene: TRBV7-9; clone size: -; J gene: TRBJ2-7; CDR3 protein: ASSLGAWGNEQY
V gene: TRBV6-1; clone size: once; J gene: TRBJ1-2; CDR3 protein: ASSEAGTGNGYT
V gene: TRBV9; clone size: -; J gene: TRBJ1-1; CDR3 protein: ASSVGQGLLNTEAF
V gene: TRBV27; clone size: few; J gene: TRBJ1-2; CDR3 protein: ASSQGGWPYGYT
V gene: TRBV19; clone size: -; J gene: TRBJ1-2; CDR3 protein: ASSMGLSSSYGYT
V gene: TRBV9; clone size: -; J gene: TRBJ2-7; CDR3 protein: ASSVLAGGYEQY
V gene: TRBV29-1; clone size: -; J gene: TRBJ1-2; CDR3 protein: SVEETGPNYT
V gene: TRBV4-1; clone size: -; J gene: TRBJ2-7; CDR3 protein: ASSQLAGNYEQY
V gene: TRBV11-2; clone size: -; J gene: TRBJ1-2; CDR3 protein: ASSLESGSGYT
V gene: TRBV5-1; clone size: once; J gene: TRBJ2-1; CDR3 protein: ASSGGLAGVYNEQF
V gene: TRBV6-5; clone size: -; J gene: TRBJ1-6; CDR3 protein: ASNPLVTYNSPLH
V gene: TRBV4-3; clone size: -; J gene: TRBJ1-2; CDR3 protein: ASSQDRSRRGYT
V gene: TRBV27; clone size: -; J gene: TRBJ1-1; CDR3 protein: ASSPSETMNTEAF
V gene: TRBV7-2; clone size: -; J gene: TRBJ1-1; CDR3 protein: ASSGNRGMDTEAF
V gene: TRBV7-2; clone size: -; J gene: TRBJ2-5; CDR3 protein: ASSSSRTGEKGETQY
V gene: TRBV7-3; clone size: -; J gene: TRBJ1-2; CDR3 protein: ASSPTTDNYGYT
V gene: TRBV6-1; clone size: -; J gene: TRBJ2-5; CDR3 protein: ASTQTSGGAETQY
V gene: TRBV19; clone size: -; J gene: TRBJ1-1; CDR3 protein: ASSRLQEGTEAF
V gene: TRBV10-2; clone size: -; J gene: TRBJ1-4; CDR3 protein: ASSRTASGDEKLF
V gene: TRBV2; clone size: -; J gene: TRBJ1-4; CDR3 protein: ASSPWGRESLSGEKLF
V gene: TRBV14; clone size: once; J gene: TRBJ1-2; CDR3 protein: ASSAYRGAGYGYT
V gene: TRBV6-1; clone size: -; J gene: TRBJ2-3; CDR3 protein: ASSEATGADTQY
V gene: TRBV2; clone size: -; J gene: TRBJ2-1; CDR3 protein: ASSEGTGPANEQF
V gene: TRBV7-6; clone size: -; J gene: TRBJ2-2; CDR3 protein: ASSRRNTGELF
V gene: TRBV30; clone size: few; J gene: TRBJ2-1; CDR3 protein: AWDRSGEQF
V gene: TRBV7-2; clone size: -; J gene: TRBJ2-7; CDR3 protein: ASSHAGTSPRTPSYEQY
V gene: TRBV7-9; clone size: -; J gene: TRBJ1-5; CDR3 protein: ASSLGVQPQH
V gene: TRBV27; clone size: -; J gene: TRBJ1-5; CDR3 protein: ASSRTGYRGNQPQH
V gene: TRBV5-1; clone size: -; J gene: TRBJ2-7; CDR3 protein: ASSSELDGSYEQY
V gene: TRBV30; clone size: -; J gene: TRBJ1-2; CDR3 protein: AWSGERQGDYGYT
V gene: TRBV19; clone size: -; J gene: TRBJ1-2; CDR3 protein: ASRNELRTDGYT
V gene: TRBV18; clone size: -; J gene: TRBJ2-1; CDR3 protein: ASSPSGGLNEQF
V gene: TRBV6-5; clone size: -; J gene: TRBJ1-2; CDR3 protein: ASGPGTDSLYGYT
V gene: TRBV19; clone size: few; J gene: TRBJ1-2; CDR3 protein: ASRQGERYGYT
V gene: TRBV18; clone size: -; J gene: TRBJ2-2; CDR3 protein: ASSPPPGVDTGELF
V gene: TRBV9; clone size: -; J gene: TRBJ2-1; CDR3 protein: ASSASTGSSYNEQF
V gene: TRBV19; clone size: -; J gene: TRBJ1-6; CDR3 protein: ASSIRASSYNSPLH
V gene: TRBV2; clone size: -; J gene: TRBJ2-3; CDR3 protein: ASRVDRGPDTQY
V gene: TRBV2; clone size: -; J gene: TRBJ1-2; CDR3 protein: ASSRTGTNYGYT
V gene: TRBV7-9; clone size: -; J gene: TRBJ1-1; CDR3 protein: ASSLDLVNTEAF
V gene: TRBV5-1; clone size: -; J gene: TRBJ1-4; CDR3 protein: ASSRAFRDRVLWKLF
V gene: TRBV10-3; clone size: -; J gene: TRBJ1-2; CDR3 protein: AISDPGGATAGGYT